This T cell receptor beta chain was captured by sequencing in a study of T-cell reconstitution after alpha-beta-depleted transplantation in children. It was with unique molecular identifiers that the TCRbeta library was prepared. TCRdb used MiXCR to reprocess the PCR reads, holding one entry per CDR3 protein. The repertoire holds hundreds of thousands of distinct CDR3 sequences, with 10% as singletons. The ends were cut back, 4 bases at V and 4 bases at J, with 8 bases in the middle. CDR3 size: 12 residues. Looked up from germline, CDR1 is SQVTM and CDR2 is ANQGSEA. In this sample, this clonotype turned up many times.

This sequence was found in a child aged 2 to 10 with inherited bone marrow failure, due to receive a stem cell transplant. The chain links TRBV29-1 to TRBJ2-1; D may be TRBD1 (5 bases). Sequenced here: PBMCs, sampled before TCRalphabeta/CD19-depleted stem cell transplant. The CDR3 nucleotides are TGCAGCGTTGGGACAAATTACAATGAGCAGTTCTTC. It is translated as CSVGTNYNEQFF.